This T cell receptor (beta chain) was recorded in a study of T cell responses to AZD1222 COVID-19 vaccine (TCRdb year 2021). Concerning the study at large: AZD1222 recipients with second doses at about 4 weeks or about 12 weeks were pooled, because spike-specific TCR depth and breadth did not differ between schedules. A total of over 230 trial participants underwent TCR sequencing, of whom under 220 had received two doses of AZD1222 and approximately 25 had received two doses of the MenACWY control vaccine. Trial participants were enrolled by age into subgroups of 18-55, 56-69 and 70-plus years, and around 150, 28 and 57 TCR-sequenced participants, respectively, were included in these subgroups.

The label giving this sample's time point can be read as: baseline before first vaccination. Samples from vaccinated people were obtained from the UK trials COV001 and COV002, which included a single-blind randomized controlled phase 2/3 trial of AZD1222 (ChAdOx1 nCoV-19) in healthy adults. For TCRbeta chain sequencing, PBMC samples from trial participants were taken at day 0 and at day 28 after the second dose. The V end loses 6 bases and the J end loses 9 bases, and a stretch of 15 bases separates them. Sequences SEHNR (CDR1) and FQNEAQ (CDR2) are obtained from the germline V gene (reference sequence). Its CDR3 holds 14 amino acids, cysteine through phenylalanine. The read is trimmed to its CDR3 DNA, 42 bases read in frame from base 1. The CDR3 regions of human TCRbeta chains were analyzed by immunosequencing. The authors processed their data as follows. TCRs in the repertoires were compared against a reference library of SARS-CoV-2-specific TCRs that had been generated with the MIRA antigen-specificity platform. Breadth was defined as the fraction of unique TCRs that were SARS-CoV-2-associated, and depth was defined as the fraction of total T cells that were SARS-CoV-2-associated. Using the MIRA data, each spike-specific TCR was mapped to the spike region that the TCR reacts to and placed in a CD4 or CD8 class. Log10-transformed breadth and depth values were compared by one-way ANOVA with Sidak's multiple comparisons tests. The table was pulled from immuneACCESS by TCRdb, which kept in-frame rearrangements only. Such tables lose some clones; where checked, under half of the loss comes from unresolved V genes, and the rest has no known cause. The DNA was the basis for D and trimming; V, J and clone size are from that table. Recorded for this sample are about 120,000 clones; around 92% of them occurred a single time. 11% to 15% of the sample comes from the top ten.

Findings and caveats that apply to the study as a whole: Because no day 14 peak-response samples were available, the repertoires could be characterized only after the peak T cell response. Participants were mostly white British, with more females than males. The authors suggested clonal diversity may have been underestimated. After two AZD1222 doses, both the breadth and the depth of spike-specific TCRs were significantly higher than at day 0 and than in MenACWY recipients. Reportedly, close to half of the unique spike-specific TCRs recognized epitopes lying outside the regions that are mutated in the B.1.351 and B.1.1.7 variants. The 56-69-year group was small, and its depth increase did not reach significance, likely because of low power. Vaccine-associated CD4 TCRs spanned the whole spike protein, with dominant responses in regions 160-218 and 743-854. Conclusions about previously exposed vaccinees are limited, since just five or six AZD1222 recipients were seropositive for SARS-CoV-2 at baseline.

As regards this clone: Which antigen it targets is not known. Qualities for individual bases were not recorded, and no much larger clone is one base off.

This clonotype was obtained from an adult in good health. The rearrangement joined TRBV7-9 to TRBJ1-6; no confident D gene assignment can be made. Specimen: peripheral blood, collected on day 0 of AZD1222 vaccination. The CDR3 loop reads CASRDGREFSPLHF. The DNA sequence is TGTGCCAGCAGAGACGGGAGAGAATTTTCACCCCTCCACTTT. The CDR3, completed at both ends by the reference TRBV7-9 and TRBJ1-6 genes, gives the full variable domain DTGVSQNPRHKITKRGQNVTFRCDPISEHNRLYWYRQTLGQGPEFLTYFQNEAQLEKSRLLSDRFSAERPKGSFSTLEIQRTEQGDSAMYLCASRDGREFSPLHFGNGTRLTVT.